A single sample is the source of the 10 T cell receptor beta chains below, sequenced in a study of T cell changes during pregnancy in multiple sclerosis. Repertoires were generated with immunoSEQ multiplex PCR, while TCRdb's copy carries only in-frame clones and drops some. The sample lists approximately 40,000 clones; around 90% were seen once. The specimen was CD4+ T cells from peripheral blood mononuclear cells, collected in the second trimester of pregnancy. Receptors were obtained from a female donor with multiple sclerosis, enrolled in a pregnancy study.

The chain combines TRBV5-1 with TRBJ2-7; 8 positions match TRBD1. This CDR3 is 14 amino acids long. The V gene end was trimmed by 3 bases and the J gene end by 2 bases; junction bases not matched to a gene: 4. Germline V gives CDR1 SGHRS, CDR2 YFSETQ. The CDR3 region is CASSSTGATYEQYF. Written as DNA, the CDR3 is TGCGCCAGCAGCTCGACAGGGGCGACCTACGAGCAGTACTTC.

The gene calls are TRBV27 and TRBJ1-2; TRBD1 matches 10 bases. The CDR3 consists of 15 residues. The germline V gene has CDR1 MNHEY and CDR2 SMNVEV (reference sequence). J gave up 6 bases and V 3 bases, and 7 bases lay outside the gene matches. CDR3 nucleotide sequence: TGTGCCAGCAGTTTCCAGAAGGGACAGGGGAATGGCTACACCTTC. It encodes CASSFQKGQGNGYTF.

This clone appeared a single time. V usage is TRBV6-5 and J usage is TRBJ1-5, with D tentatively TRBD1 (5 bases). The V gene's germline CDR1 is MNHEY and CDR2 SVGAGI. This CDR3 spans 14 amino acids. V was clipped by 4 bases and J by 9 bases, with 16 bases between them. The chain's CDR3 is CASSWTDSRGPQHF. CDR3 coding DNA: TGTGCCAGCAGTTGGACCGACAGCCGAGGGCCCCAGCATTTT.

This chain joins TRBV19 and TRBJ2-1; a possible D gene is TRBD1 (5 bases). Trimming stripped 3 bases from V and 9 bases from J, with 12 bases between. Germline V gene data show CDR1 as LNHDA and CDR2 as SQIVND (reference sequence). CDR3 length equals 13 residues. CDR3 amino acids: CASSMQGRSEQFF. The CDR3 bases are TGTGCCAGTAGTATGCAGGGTAGGAGTGAGCAGTTCTTC.

The chain carries TRBV28 and TRBJ1-5; maybe TRBD1 (5 bases). V was trimmed by 6 bases and J by 9 bases, leaving 18 bases between them. Germline values: CDR1 MDHEN, CDR2 SYDVKM. This CDR3 spans 14 amino acids. The CDR3 DNA reads TGTGCCAGCAGGAACCCGCAGGGCGTTGGGCCCCAGCATTTT. This encodes CASRNPQGVGPQHF.

The chain is built from TRBV7-9 and TRBJ2-2; no firm D call. The CDR3 covers 13 residues. V was pared by 3 bases and J by 2 bases, with 4 bases between. Germline V lookup: CDR1 SEHNR, CDR2 FQNEAQ (reference sequence). CDR3 amino acids: CASSFSNTGELFF. DNA for the CDR3: TGTGCCAGCAGCTTCAGTAACACCGGGGAGCTGTTTTTT.

The chain uses TRBV7-3 and TRBJ2-1; 7 bases are shared with TRBD2. Germline loops: CDR1 SGHTA, CDR2 FQGTGA. V trimming: 2 bases; J trimming: 5 bases; junction bases outside the gene matches: 3. CDR3 length equals 14 residues. CDR3 nucleotide sequence: TGTGCCAGCAGCTTAGCGGGAGCCCACAATGAGCAGTTCTTC. Its protein is CASSLAGAHNEQFF.

This chain links TRBV30 with TRBJ2-1, with D possibly TRBD1 on 6 matching bases. CDR1 and CDR2 from the germline V gene are GTSNPN and SVGIG (reference sequence). There are 13 residues in the CDR3. Between the trimmed V and J ends, which lost 2 bases and 8 bases, there was a span of 13 bases. CDR3: CAWSLTGRDEQFF. Written as DNA, the CDR3 is TGTGCCTGGAGTTTGACAGGTAGGGATGAGCAGTTCTTC.

V usage is TRBV19 and J usage is TRBJ2-3; TRBD2 might be the D (5 bases). This CDR3 is built from 16 residues. Per the germline V gene, CDR1 is LNHDA and CDR2 is SQIVND (reference sequence). V was pared by 5 bases and J by 9 bases, with 24 bases between. The CDR3 loop reads CASSPLLGLGVGTQYF. In DNA, the CDR3 is TGTGCCAGTAGTCCGCTTTTAGGACTCGGGGTGGGCACGCAGTATTTT.

The chain is built from TRBV14 and TRBJ1-2, with D possibly TRBD1 on 5 matching bases. The germline V gene encodes CDR1 SGHDN and CDR2 FVKESK. V was trimmed by 5 bases and J by 0 bases, leaving 10 bases between them. The CDR3 length is 14 residues. CDR3 amino acids: CASSKPGSNYGYTF. In nucleotides, the CDR3 is TGTGCCAGCAGCAAGCCAGGGTCTAACTATGGCTACACCTTC. Full variable domain (rest looked up from reference TRBV14 and TRBJ1-2): EAGVTQFPSHSVIEKGQTVTLRCDPISGHDNLYWYRRVMGKEIKFLLHFVKESKQDESGMPNNRFLAERTGGTYSTLKVQPAELEDSGVYFCASSKPGSNYGYTFGSGTRLTVV.